This TCR beta chain was recorded in a study of Tregs in tolerant kidney transplant recipients. Clones were read by immunoSEQ multiplex PCR, and TCRdb kept only the in-frame ones, dropping some. This repertoire shows around 77,000 clones, more than 95% found once; its top ten account for around 0.51%. Sequencing was performed on CD4+ T cells from blood, taken before the transplant. The sequence came from a human donor who received a combined kidney and bone marrow transplant.

The CDR3 protein is CASGPSISNQPQHF. The CDR3 region has the DNA TGTGCTAGTGGCCCGTCTATTAGCAATCAGCCCCAGCATTTT. This rearrangement joins TRBV12-5 to TRBJ1-5; unclear D gene. This CDR3 spans 14 amino acids. Trimming stripped 6 bases from V and 0 bases from J, with 9 bases between. CDR1 is LGHNT and CDR2 is FRNRAP in the germline V gene.